This T cell receptor beta chain was sequenced during a study of cytomegalovirus exposure and HLA in healthy donors. Across the study: Out of approximately 400 genotyped donors, less than 90% belonged to the Caucasian-associated ancestry cluster. Findings and limits, study-wide: The study reported that TCR beta sequences accurately predicted HLA-A and HLA-B alleles in most subjects. In vitro assays verified that a few CMV-associated chains recognized CMV antigens specifically.

This clone occurred a few times. The target antigen is unknown. The study ran its PCR with 60 Vbeta and 13 Jbeta primers. Sequencing used immunoSEQ multiplex PCR; TCRdb keeps in-frame clones, though not all of them. The repertoire holds about 130,000 clones, with just over 70% as singletons. The trim removed 2 bases at V and 7 bases at J, leaving 9 bases unmatched. This CDR3 is 15 amino acids long. Germline V lookup: CDR1 SQVTM, CDR2 ANQGSEA. Donors were ostensibly healthy at sampling, although undocumented immune exposures were probable. The specimen was PBMCs. The clonotype comes from a woman aged 55-69 years in good health and CMV-seropositive. The chain is built from TRBV29-1 and TRBJ2-1; 9 nucleotides line up with TRBD1. The CDR3 loop reads CSVEFPDRGTNEQFF. The CDR3 nucleotides are TGCAGCGTTGAATTTCCGGACAGGGGTACGAATGAGCAGTTCTTC.